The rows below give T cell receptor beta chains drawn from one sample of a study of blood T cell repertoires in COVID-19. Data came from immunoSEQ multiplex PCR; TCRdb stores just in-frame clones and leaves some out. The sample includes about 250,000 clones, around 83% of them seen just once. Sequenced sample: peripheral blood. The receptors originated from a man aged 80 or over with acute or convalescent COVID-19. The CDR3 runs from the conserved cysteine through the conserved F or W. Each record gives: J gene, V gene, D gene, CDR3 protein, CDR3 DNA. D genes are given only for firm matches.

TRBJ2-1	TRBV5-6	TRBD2	CASSSIRTSGGAGTNEQFF	TGTGCCAGCAGCTCCATTAGGACTAGCGGGGGTGCGGGGACTAATGAGCAGTTCTTC
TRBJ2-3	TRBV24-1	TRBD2	CATSDHPLAGGSRTQYF	TGTGCCACCAGTGACCATCCCCTAGCGGGGGGGTCGCGTACGCAGTATTTT
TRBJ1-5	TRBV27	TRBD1	CASSSQGAGQPQHF	TGTGCCAGCAGTTCACAGGGGGCGGGTCAGCCCCAGCATTTT
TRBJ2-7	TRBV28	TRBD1	CASSLPRTGLPYEQYF	TGTGCCAGCAGTTTACCCAGGACAGGGTTACCCTACGAGCAGTACTTC
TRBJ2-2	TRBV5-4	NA	CASSRNGGGSNTGELFF	TGTGCCAGCAGCCGTAATGGGGGCGGCTCGAACACCGGGGAGCTGTTTTTT
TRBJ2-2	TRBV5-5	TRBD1	CASSLARTGSFKYTGELFF	TGTGCCAGCAGCTTGGCCCGGACAGGGAGCTTTAAATACACCGGGGAGCTGTTTTTT
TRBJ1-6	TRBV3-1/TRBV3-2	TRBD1	CASSRRDRGLGSPLHF	TGTGCCAGCAGCCGAAGGGACAGGGGTTTGGGTTCACCCCTCCACTTT
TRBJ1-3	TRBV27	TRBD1	CASSDRGSGNTIYF	TGTGCCAGCAGTGACAGGGGCTCTGGAAACACCATATATTTT
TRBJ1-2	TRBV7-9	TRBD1	CASSLVQGVDGYTF	TGTGCCAGCAGCTTAGTTCAGGGGGTCGATGGCTACACCTTC
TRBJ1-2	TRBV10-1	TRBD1	CASSGADREPSNYGYTF	TGCGCCAGCAGTGGGGCTGACAGGGAGCCCAGTAACTATGGCTACACCTTC